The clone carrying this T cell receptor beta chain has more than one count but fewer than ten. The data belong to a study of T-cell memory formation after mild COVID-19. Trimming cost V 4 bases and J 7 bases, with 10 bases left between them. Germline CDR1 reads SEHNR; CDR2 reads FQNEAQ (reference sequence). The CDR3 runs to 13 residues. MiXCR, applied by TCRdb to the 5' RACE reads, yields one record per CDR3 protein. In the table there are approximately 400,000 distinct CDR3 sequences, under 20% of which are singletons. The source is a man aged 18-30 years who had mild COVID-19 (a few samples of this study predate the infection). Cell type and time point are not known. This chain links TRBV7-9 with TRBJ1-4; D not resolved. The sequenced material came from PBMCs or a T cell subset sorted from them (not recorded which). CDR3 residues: CASSSSGGEKLFF. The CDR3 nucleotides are TGTGCCAGCAGCTCTTCGGGAGGTGAAAAACTGTTTTTT.